Below, 8 T cell receptor beta chains from the same sample are listed, as sequenced in a study of OX40 agonist ivuxolimab in advanced cancers. Profiled with immunoSEQ multiplex PCR; TCRdb holds only in-frame clones, not every one. The data show about 58,000 clones, 80% to 90% seen once. Here the sequenced sample was CD4+ or CD8+ T cells sorted from blood, taken in a trial of the OX40 agonist ivuxolimab. The receptors were gathered from an adult with an advanced solid tumor such as melanoma, head and neck, liver or kidney cancer.

CDR3 residues: CASSLLAGASYNEQFF. CDR3 coding DNA: TGTGCCAGCAGCTTGCTAGCGGGAGCCTCCTACAATGAGCAGTTCTTC. The gene calls are TRBV5-6 and TRBJ2-1, with TRBD2 matching over 10 bases. Germline-derived CDR1 and CDR2 are SGHDT and YYEEEE. With 1 base clipped from V and 0 bases from J, the junction kept 1 base outside the gene matches. The CDR3 runs 16 residues.

The chain employs TRBV4-2 and TRBJ1-3; D is unclear. The CDR3 sequence is 16 residues long. Germline values: CDR1 LGHNA, CDR2 YNFKEQ. Trimming removed 1 base at V and 1 base at J, with 11 bases between. The CDR3 DNA is TGTGCCAGCAGCCAAGGAGGGCTTCAGTCTGGAAACACCATATATTTT. Its protein product is CASSQGGLQSGNTIYF.

This chain uses TRBV7-8 with TRBJ2-1; D could derive from TRBD1 or TRBD2 (5 bases each). V lost 1 base to trimming and J lost 7 bases, with 11 bases between them. Per germline, CDR1 SGHVS and CDR2 FQNEAQ. The CDR3 has 14 amino acids. The CDR3, as DNA: TGTGCCAGCAGCTTAGGGGGACCCCTGAATGAGCAGTTCTTC. Protein product: CASSLGGPLNEQFF.

The chain employs TRBV5-1 and TRBJ1-4; 10 bases fit TRBD1. Per germline, CDR1 SGHRS and CDR2 YFSETQ. V shed 4 bases and J 6 bases; nucleotides not matched to a gene: 15. CDR3 length equals 18 residues. The CDR3 sequence: CASSRRGTGDLSDEKLFF. CDR3 sequence (DNA): TGCGCCAGCAGCCGGAGGGGGACAGGGGATCTGAGTGATGAAAAACTGTTTTTT.

The chain employs TRBV19 and TRBJ1-1, with 11 bases fitting TRBD1. Germline loops: CDR1 LNHDA, CDR2 SQIVND (reference sequence). The junction had 14 bases not matched to a gene; V was cut back by 10 bases and J by 4 bases. This CDR3 is built from 16 residues. The CDR3 DNA is TGTGCCATAGGTGGACAGGGGGCCGCGCTGGGCACTGAAGCTTTCTTT. It yields the protein CAIGGQGAALGTEAFF.

This chain's CDR3 is CASSETQYNEQFF. In DNA, the CDR3 is TGCGCCAGCAGTGAAACTCAATACAATGAGCAGTTCTTC. The chain combines TRBV10-2 with TRBJ2-1; D is unresolved. CDR3 length: 13 residues. Per the germline V gene, CDR1 is WSHSY and CDR2 is SAAADI. The ends were cut back, 3 bases at V and 4 bases at J, with 7 bases in the middle.

The chain links TRBV5-4 to TRBJ2-6, with D uncertain. The length of the CDR3 is 13 residues. Trimming shortened V by 7 bases and J by 4 bases, and 9 bases separated the two germline ends. Germline V gives CDR1 SGHNT, CDR2 YYREEE (reference sequence). CDR3 DNA sequence: TGTGCCAGCGGCCCTTTGGGGGCCAACGTCCTGACTTTC. It is translated as CASGPLGANVLTF.

V gene TRBV7-2 combines with J gene TRBJ2-3; 12 bases agree with TRBD2. In germline, CDR1 is SGHTA, CDR2 FQGNSA. The CDR3 is 15 residues long. The V and J ends lost 3 bases and 4 bases, in that order; junction bases with no gene match: 2. The CDR3 reads CASSLTSGSADTQYF. In nucleotides, the CDR3 is TGTGCCAGCAGCTTGACTAGCGGGAGCGCAGATACGCAGTATTTT.